The clone carrying this TCR beta chain was seen many times. Its matching antigen is unknown. Each CDR3 protein is one row after TCRdb ran MiXCR on the RT-PCR reads. The sample has about 160,000 distinct CDR3 sequences, about 10% seen once. The data derive from a study of response to subunit inactivated influenza vaccine. Overall study results and limits: Few additional T cells are recruited per seasonal influenza vaccination, authors suggested.

The CDR3 contains 14 residues. Trimming stripped 2 bases from V and 3 bases from J, with 14 bases between. Per germline, CDR1 SQVTM and CDR2 ANQGSEA. Here the sequenced sample was CD8+ T cells sorted from PBMCs, taken around 25 months after vaccination. This rearrangement joins TRBV29-1 to TRBJ2-7; possibly TRBD1 or TRBD2 for D (5 bases each). The receptor was derived from a man aged 50 to 75 who received an inactivated influenza vaccine. DNA of the CDR3: TGCAGCGTTGAAAAGGCCGGGACGGACTACGAGCAGTACTTC. Translating gives CSVEKAGTDYEQYF.